One and the same sample provided the 19 T cell receptor beta chains below, sequenced in a study of T cell responses to AZD1222 COVID-19 vaccine. Sequencing was performed with immunoSEQ multiplex PCR; in TCRdb, only in-frame clones are kept and a portion is missing. This sample has 50,000 to 70,000 clones, with roughly 89% found just once. The sample here was peripheral blood, taken 28 days after the second AZD1222 dose. The source of these receptors is an adult who received the AZD1222 COVID-19 vaccine.

The rearrangement joins TRBV7-8 to TRBJ2-7, with TRBD1 matching over 9 bases. From germline, CDR1 is SGHVS and CDR2 FQNEAQ. V lost 5 bases, J lost 2 bases, and 7 bases stayed unmatched. This CDR3 is 15 amino acids long. The chain's CDR3 is CASSTRDRETYEQYF. The CDR3 DNA sequence: TGTGCCAGCAGCACCCGGGACAGGGAAACCTACGAGCAGTACTTC.

The chain combines TRBV6-2 or TRBV6-3 with TRBJ2-5; D call uncertain. V was shortened by 2 bases and J by 7 bases, with 8 bases between the two germline ends. The CDR3 runs to 12 residues. Germline lookup yields CDR1 MNHEY and CDR2 SVGEGT. CDR3 loop: CASSYPLGTQYF. Written as DNA, the CDR3 is TGTGCCAGCAGTTACCCCCTGGGGACCCAGTACTTC.

The chain links TRBV18 to TRBJ2-7; tentative D call: TRBD1 (6 bases). CDR1 and CDR2 (germline): KGHSH, LQKENI. The CDR3 consists of 14 residues. With 3 bases removed from V and 3 bases from J, the gap between germline ends came to 12 bases. The CDR3 here is CASSPLDRHYEQYF. Written as DNA, the CDR3 is TGTGCCAGCTCACCCCTAGACAGGCACTACGAGCAGTACTTC.

This clone turned up a few times. J is TRBJ1-1 and V is TRBV7-9, with unresolved D. V was clipped by 4 bases and J by 1 base, with 7 bases between them. Germline CDR1 and CDR2: SEHNR and FQNEAQ (reference sequence). The CDR3 length is 13 residues. The CDR3 spells CASSSFENTEAFF. Written as DNA, the CDR3 is TGTGCCAGCAGCTCCTTTGAGAACACTGAAGCTTTCTTT.

The CDR3 protein is CASSPSAAGNTGELFF. CDR3 nucleotide sequence: TGCGCCAGCAGCCCCTCAGCGGCCGGGAACACCGGGGAGCTGTTTTTT. This chain connects TRBV5-1 to TRBJ2-2, with D perhaps TRBD2 (5 bases). CDR1 SGHRS and CDR2 YFSETQ come from the germline V gene. The germline V and J ends were trimmed by 4 bases and 1 base, with 14 bases remaining between them. The CDR3 covers 16 residues.

The V gene is TRBV6-1, the J gene TRBJ1-5; the D is unclear. Germline V gene lookup returns CDR1 MNHNS and CDR2 SASEGT. V was trimmed by 4 bases and J by 0 bases, leaving 16 bases between them. The CDR3 is made up of 17 amino acids. CDR3 DNA: TGTGCCAGCAGTGGAAACTGGCGGGGTTATAGCAATCAGCCCCAGCATTTT. Its protein product is CASSGNWRGYSNQPQHF.

The CDR3 nucleotides are TGCGCCAGCAGCTTGGGCCCAGGGGCGCCGGGAAACACCATATATTTT. It encodes CASSLGPGAPGNTIYF. This chain joins TRBV5-1 and TRBJ1-3; possible D gene TRBD1, 6 bases. This CDR3 is 16 amino acids long. With 0 bases removed from V and 4 bases from J, the gap between germline ends came to 14 bases. Germline CDR1 and CDR2: SGHRS and YFSETQ.

V usage is TRBV9 and J usage is TRBJ1-6, with D perhaps matching TRBD1 (5 bases). CDR3 size: 13 residues. Per the germline V gene, CDR1 is SGDLS and CDR2 is YYNGEE. V dropped 6 bases and J dropped 7 bases, with 11 bases sitting between them. CDR3 nucleotide sequence: TGTGCCAGCAAAAGGGGTGAAAATTCACCCCTCCACTTT. Protein product: CASKRGENSPLHF.

The chain links TRBV11-3 to TRBJ2-5, with TRBD2 matching 10 bases. V dropped 1 base and J dropped 1; count of bases not matched to a gene: 0. Germline loops: CDR1 SGHNT, CDR2 YENEEA. The CDR3 has 15 amino acids. The CDR3 bases are TGTGCCAGCAGCTTAGGACTAGCGGGCCAAGAGACCCAGTACTTC. As protein: CASSLGLAGQETQYF.

The chain carries TRBV5-1 and TRBJ2-2; TRBD2 matches at 9 bases. The length of the CDR3 is 16 residues. The germline V gene encodes CDR1 SGHRS and CDR2 YFSETQ. V was pared by 4 bases and J by 3 bases, with 7 bases of the junction left unmatched. The CDR3 DNA reads as TGCGCCAGCAGCCTCCTTAGCGGGGGAGACACCGGGGAGCTGTTTTTT. It codes for CASSLLSGGDTGELFF.

On this clone: Relative to the germline gene, one junction end is altered; a read error may explain this. The chain uses TRBV6-1 and TRBJ1-2; possible D gene TRBD1, 6 bases. This CDR3 is built from 13 residues. The germline V gene has CDR1 MNHNS and CDR2 SASEGT. Here the CDR3 DNA reads TGTGCCAGCAGTGAGACAGGACTCCATGGCCACACCTTC. Its translation is CASSETGLHGHTF.

This clone was observed a single time. The chain combines TRBV28 with TRBJ2-7; D unresolved. The CDR3 runs to 14 residues. V lost 2 bases to trimming and J lost 3 bases, with 11 bases between them. Germline V CDR1 and CDR2: MDHEN, SYDVKM. This CDR3 reads CASSLGVAIYEQYF. In nucleotides, the CDR3 is TGTGCCAGCAGTTTAGGGGTAGCTATCTACGAGCAGTACTTC.

Concerning this clone itself: The same CDR3 also results from other DNA sequences found in this sample. The V and J genes are TRBV6-5 and TRBJ1-2, with D perhaps matching TRBD1 (6 bases). CDR3 length: 12 amino acids. CDR1 and CDR2 from the germline V gene are MNHEY and SVGAGI. Trimming left V 6 bases short and J 5 bases short, with 10 bases between. The CDR3 DNA reads TGTGCCAGCAGCCGACAGGATTATGGCTACACCTTC. This translates into CASSRQDYGYTF.

This chain joins TRBV12-3 or TRBV12-4 and TRBJ1-6; D remains ambiguous. Trimming took off 8 bases at V and 7 bases at J, with 12 bases between the two ends. The CDR3 extends over 13 amino acids. The DNA for the CDR3 is TGTGCCAGCGCGGAGAGTGGGAATTCACCCCTCCACTTT. Its translation is CASAESGNSPLHF.

This clone was counted a single time. The chain links TRBV28 to TRBJ2-3; TRBD2 matches at 8 bases. V shed 6 bases, J shed 6 bases, and the junction held 5 bases outside the gene matches. This CDR3 comprises 13 residues. CDR1 and CDR2 from the germline V gene are MDHEN and SYDVKM. DNA for the CDR3: TGTGCCAGCAGCGGGGGGGCTTGGGATACGCAGTATTTT. Protein sequence: CASSGGAWDTQYF.

The rearrangement joins TRBV4-1 to TRBJ2-2; maybe TRBD1 (6 bases). Between the trimmed V and J ends, which lost 1 base and 0 bases, there was a span of 9 bases. In germline, CDR1 is MGHRA, CDR2 YSYEKL. The CDR3 loop spans 16 amino acids. As DNA, the CDR3 is TGCGCCAGCAGCCAAGGAGAGGGGGCGAACACCGGGGAGCTGTTTTTT. This codes for CASSQGEGANTGELFF.

The chain recombines TRBV3-1 (or the pseudogene TRBV3-2) with TRBJ1-1; no clear D gene. With 1 base removed from V and 0 bases from J, the gap between germline ends came to 6 bases. Germline V gene lookup returns CDR1 LGHDT and CDR2 YNNKEL (reference sequence). This CDR3 has 14 residues. The CDR3 region has the DNA TGTGCCAGCAGCCAAGTCGACATGAACACTGAAGCTTTCTTT. It codes for CASSQVDMNTEAFF.

This chain joins TRBV7-8 and TRBJ2-1, with 7 nucleotides matching TRBD1. Germline CDR1 is SGHVS and CDR2 is FQNEAQ. The V and J ends lost 1 base and 3 bases, in that order; junction bases with no gene match: 3. The CDR3 runs 15 residues. For the CDR3, the DNA is TGTGCCAGCAGCTTAGTTGGACAGGTCTACAATGAGCAGTTCTTC. The encoded protein is CASSLVGQVYNEQFF.

The rearrangement joins TRBV2 to TRBJ1-4; 10 nucleotides line up with TRBD1. The J segment lost 4 bases and the V segment lost 4 bases, leaving 9 bases of the junction unmatched. Germline CDR1 and CDR2: SNHLY and FYNNEI. This CDR3 has 17 residues. CDR3 sequence: CASSGQGANRFNEKLFF. CDR3 sequence (DNA): TGTGCCAGCAGTGGACAGGGGGCAAATCGGTTTAATGAAAAACTGTTTTTT.